The present T cell receptor (beta chain) was sequenced within a study of CXCR3-negative and CXCR3-positive naive CD8 T cells. Turning to the study itself: The TRB read total, some 150 million, broke down to about 1.5 +/- 0.3 million reads per library.

Each TRB cDNA library was prepared by 5' RACE (with UMI labels). TCRdb reprocessed the 5' RACE reads; each CDR3 protein has one entry and no DNA is given. The sample data list 100,000 to 150,000 distinct CDR3 sequences. Comment on this clonotype: Its specificity is unknown.

Naive CD8+ T cells showed CD45RO-CCR7+CD27+CD95-. The CDR3 totals 14 residues. Germline V lookup: CDR1 DFQATT, CDR2 SNEGSKA (reference sequence). The study's findings and limits: Similar levels of surface CD5 were seen between naive subsets; TCR strength was inferred from TRB CDR3 properties.

Sample: naive CXCR3- CD8+ T cells from blood. Subset reported: CD45RO-CCR7+CD27+CD95- naive CD8+ T cells lacking CXCR3 (TNR3-). This TCR was sampled from a human donor in good health. Some clones in this sample may be carry-over from other donors' samples. This chain uses TRBV20-1 with TRBJ2-1; TCRdb indicates TRBD2, and absent DNA this call remains unverified. CDR3 protein: CSVLAGGIRNEQFF.